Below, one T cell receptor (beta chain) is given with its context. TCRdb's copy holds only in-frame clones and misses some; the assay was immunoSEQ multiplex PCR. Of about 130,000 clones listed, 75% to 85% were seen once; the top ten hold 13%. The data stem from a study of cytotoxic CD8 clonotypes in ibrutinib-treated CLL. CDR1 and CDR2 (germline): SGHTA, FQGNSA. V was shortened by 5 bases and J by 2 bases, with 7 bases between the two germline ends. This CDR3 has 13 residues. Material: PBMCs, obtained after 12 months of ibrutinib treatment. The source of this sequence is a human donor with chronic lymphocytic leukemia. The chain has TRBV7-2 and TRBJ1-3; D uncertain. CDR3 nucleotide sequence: TGTGCCAGCAGCCCCCAGGCTGGAAACACCATATATTTT. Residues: CASSPQAGNTIYF. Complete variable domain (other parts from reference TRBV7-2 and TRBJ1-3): GAGVSQSPSNKVTEKGKDVELRCDPISGHTALYWYRQSLGQGLEFLIYFQGNSAPDKSGLPSDRFSAERTGGSVSTLTIQRTQQEDSAVYLCASSPQAGNTIYFGEGSWLTVV.